Here is one TCR beta chain with its context. The target of this receptor is not known. Within one base of it there is no much larger clone, and no base qualities were kept. Inclusive of the bounding cysteine and phenylalanine, the CDR3 is 15 residues long. This entry keeps only the CDR3 DNA: 45 bases, framed from base 1. Trimming at the junction amounts to 2 bases on V and 6 bases on J, and the germline ends lie 14 bases apart. As encoded in the germline V gene, CDR1 is SGHRS while CDR2 is YFSETQ. TCRbeta CDR3 regions were amplified from genomic DNA using the immunoSEQ Assay, a bias-controlled multiplex PCR. From the authors' description of their analysis: The number of nucleated cells in each sample was estimated by amplification of reference gene primers within the assay. To quantify the absolute abundance of each unique TCRbeta CDR3 rearrangement, sequence reads were collapsed and filtered. Productive Simpson clonality was computed per sample as the square root of Simpson's diversity index over productive rearrangements. TCRdb limited this immuneACCESS table to in-frame rearrangements with V and J called. A share of clones is missing; checked studies link under half to unresolved V genes, and the rest is unexplained. V and J calls and clone size come straight from that table; D and trimming were deduced from the DNA. The sample records a few hundred thousand clones, roughly nine tenths of which are singletons. Clones ranked in the top ten supply under 1.3% of the sample.

In the prospective study, participants were roughly 18 to 95 years old, resided in 24 geographic areas of the United States, and were enrolled through a virtual design. In the prospective study, cohorts were assigned on the basis of participant-reported clinical history obtained from a screening survey and a study questionnaire. For ImmuneRACE Cohort 3, a participant was defined as recovered based on two consecutive negative NP/OP PCR tests, clearance by a healthcare professional, or resolution of symptoms. Each participant in the prospective study had whole blood, serum and a nasopharyngeal or oropharyngeal swab collected by mobile phlebotomists. Additional blood draws and questionnaires over an approximately two-month period could optionally be provided by prospective study participants. Before DNA extraction, blood samples from the prospective study were shipped at room temperature or frozen.

The entry originates in a study of blood T cell repertoires in COVID-19 (TCRdb year 2020). Regarding the research as a whole: Collaborator samples came from the United States, Italy and Spain and covered acute and convalescent phases of COVID-19. The material from the prospective study consisted of cDNA or gDNA derived from T cells, B-cell-depleted T cells, or PBMCs. Deeply sampled blood TCRbeta repertoires from subjects exposed to, actively infected with, or recovered from COVID-19 were included in the dataset. A freely available public database, intended as a resource for researchers studying the immune response to SARS-CoV-2, is where the repertoires were released. The samples were drawn from the first 160 participants of the ongoing ImmuneRACE study and from over 950 subjects provided by 6 global collaborators. The sample metadata nearly always contained a de-identified subject ID, COVID-19 status, age in years and sex. Where available, HLA class I and class II types were taken from metadata supplied by the sample provider and were not determined by assay-based typing.

Paper-wide results and their limitations: The quantity of clinical and demographic metadata differed by source and by participant and was supplied without curation.

The receptor comes from a woman between 25 and 40 years old who had recovered from COVID-19. The material sequenced was PBMCs or T cells enriched from blood (not recorded which). The V gene is TRBV5-1 and the J gene is TRBJ2-2; matching of 5 bases hints at TRBD2 as the D gene. The CDR3 region: CASSLLEIRAGELFF. The DNA sequence is TGCGCCAGCAGCTTACTAGAGATTAGAGCCGGGGAGCTGTTTTTT.